These 26 T cell receptor beta chains came from one sample sequenced in a study of CD8 T cells in Susac syndrome. With random hexamers, reverse transcription was performed on 0.5 to 1 ug of RNA. TCRdb re-called the immunoSEQ multiplex PCR reads through MiXCR, storing one row per CDR3 protein. The sample yields 150,000 to 200,000 distinct CDR3 sequences, about 95% seen once. The specimen sequenced was CD4+ T cells from PBMCs. These receptors all come from a human donor in good health.

This chain links TRBV3-1 with TRBJ2-1; TRBD2 might be the D (5 bases). Germline lookup yields CDR1 LGHDT and CDR2 YNNKEL (reference sequence). The CDR3 length is 15 residues. The ends were cut back, 1 base at V and 4 bases at J, with 11 bases in the middle. CDR3 protein: CASSQGRSTYNEQFF. The CDR3 DNA sequence: TGTGCCAGCAGCCAAGGGAGGTCGACGTACAATGAGCAGTTCTTC.

This clonotype was seen only once. This chain connects TRBV18 to TRBJ1-2, with D unresolved. Trimming took 3 bases from V and 5 from J, leaving 13 bases between them. The germline V gene has CDR1 KGHSH and CDR2 LQKENI. The CDR3 is 14 amino acids. This chain's CDR3 is CASSPASQEYGYTF. In DNA, the CDR3 is TGTGCCAGCTCACCCGCTTCCCAGGAGTATGGCTACACCTTC.

This clonotype occurred once. This chain joins TRBV7-8 and TRBJ2-7; the match to TRBD1 covers 7 bases. This CDR3 region has 14 residues. The V gene end was trimmed by 3 bases and the J gene end by 5 bases; junction bases not matched to a gene: 7. In germline, CDR1 is SGHVS, CDR2 FQNEAQ. The CDR3 coding sequence is TGTGCCAGCAGCTTGACCCGGACAGGTCACGAGCAGTACTTC. It specifies CASSLTRTGHEQYF.

This rearrangement joins TRBV9 to TRBJ2-5; 8 bases match TRBD2. The CDR3 is 15 residues long. Germline assignment: CDR1 SGDLS and CDR2 YYNGEE. The ends lost 0 bases at V and 5 bases at J; junction bases unmatched: 6. The CDR3 sequence is CASSVASSGSETQYF. The CDR3 DNA reads TGTGCCAGCAGCGTAGCATCCAGCGGGAGTGAGACCCAGTACTTC.

This chain joins TRBV28 and TRBJ1-1, with TRBD1 matching over 7 bases. This CDR3 is 15 amino acids long. With 5 bases clipped from V and 7 bases from J, the junction kept 13 bases outside the gene matches. Germline-derived CDR1 and CDR2 are MDHEN and SYDVKM. CDR3 in amino acids: CASSRPGQTIFEAFF. In DNA, the CDR3 is TGTGCCAGCAGTAGACCGGGACAGACGATCTTTGAAGCTTTCTTT.

The gene calls are TRBV20-1 and TRBJ2-1; D remains unclear. V lost 0 bases to trimming and J lost 5 bases, with 8 bases between them. The CDR3 covers 13 residues. Germline V CDR1 and CDR2: DFQATT, SNEGSKA (reference sequence). CDR3 DNA: TGCAGTGCTAGAGACAGGACCAACAATGAGCAGTTCTTC. Its protein product is CSARDRTNNEQFF.

Here the CDR3 DNA reads TGTGCCAGCAGCTCCGGACTAGCGACAGATACGCAGTATTTT. It yields the protein CASSSGLATDTQYF. The genes are TRBV7-2 and TRBJ2-3, with TRBD2 matching over 9 bases. V lost 4 bases and J lost 3; bases outside the gene matches: 2. This CDR3 has 14 amino acids. CDR1 is SGHTA, CDR2 FQGNSA, per germline.

This clonotype has only one observation. The chain links TRBV24-1 to TRBJ1-5; D call uncertain. The CDR3 is 14 residues long. The germline V gene has CDR1 KGHDR and CDR2 SFDVKD. V was clipped by 9 bases and J by 3 bases, with 14 bases between them. CDR3 sequence reads: CATGSGSLNQPQHF. The CDR3 DNA sequence: TGTGCCACCGGATCGGGGTCCCTCAATCAGCCCCAGCATTTT.

The CDR3 region is CASSLWETTREKLFF. The CDR3 coding sequence is TGTGCCAGCAGCCTTTGGGAAACGACAAGAGAAAAACTGTTTTTT. The chain couples TRBV3-1 to TRBJ1-4, with no clear D. V lost 4 bases and J lost 8, with 17 bases in between. CDR1 is LGHDT, CDR2 YNNKEL, per germline (reference sequence). This CDR3 contains 15 residues. The full variable domain, with the rest looked up from reference TRBV3-1 and TRBJ1-4, is DTAVSQTPKYLVTQMGNDKSIKCEQNLGHDTMYWYKQDSKKFLKIMFSYNNKELIINETVPNRFSPKSPDKAHLNLHINSLELGDSAVYFCASSLWETTREKLFFGSGTQLSVL.

The chain recombines TRBV2 with TRBJ1-1; weak D call: TRBD1 (5 bases). Germline V gives CDR1 SNHLY, CDR2 FYNNEI. V was pared by 3 bases and J by 0 bases, with 8 bases between. The CDR3 loop spans 14 amino acids. CDR3 bases: TGTGCCAGCAGTGACCAGGGAATGAACACTGAAGCTTTCTTT. This sequence encodes CASSDQGMNTEAFF.

The chain links TRBV3-1 to TRBJ1-5, with D unresolved. Germline lookup yields CDR1 LGHDT and CDR2 YNNKEL (reference sequence). CDR3 length: 15 amino acids. V gave up 0 bases and J gave up 4 bases, with 10 bases separating them. The CDR3 here is CASSQDYTPNQPQHF. The CDR3 DNA reads as TGTGCCAGCAGCCAAGATTATACACCGAATCAGCCCCAGCATTTT.

The rearrangement links TRBV3-1 to TRBJ2-1; tentative D call: TRBD2 (6 bases). V lost 4 bases and J lost 2, with 21 bases in between. Germline V gene sequence: CDR1 LGHDT, CDR2 YNNKEL (reference sequence). This CDR3 is built from 18 residues. As DNA, the CDR3 is TGTGCCAGCAGCCTTCTAACGGGAGAGGTCGGGACCTACAATGAGCAGTTCTTC. It is translated as CASSLLTGEVGTYNEQFF.

This clonotype was found a few times. The chain links TRBV20-1 to TRBJ2-1; D remains unclear. There are 11 residues in the CDR3. The V gene's germline CDR1 is DFQATT and CDR2 SNEGSKA (reference sequence). The germline V and J ends were trimmed by 2 bases and 6 bases, with 5 bases remaining between them. In DNA, the CDR3 is TGCAGTGCTAGACGTGGCAATGAGCAGTTCTTC. This gives the protein CSARRGNEQFF.

The V gene is TRBV29-1, the J gene TRBJ1-1; D remains ambiguous. Germline lookup yields CDR1 SQVTM and CDR2 ANQGSEA. The CDR3 consists of 11 residues. Trimming cost V 4 bases and J 5 bases, with 8 bases left between them. The CDR3 loop is CSVGGRTEAFF. The DNA for the CDR3 is TGCAGCGTTGGTGGGAGGACTGAAGCTTTCTTT. Full variable domain (outside the CDR3, taken from reference TRBV29-1 and TRBJ1-1): SAVISQKPSRDICQRGTSLTIQCQVDSQVTMMFWYRQQPGQSLTLIATANQGSEATYESGFVIDKFPISRPNLTFSTLTVSNMSPEDSSIYLCSVGGRTEAFFGQGTRLTVV.

V and J are TRBV15 and TRBJ1-1; D gene uncertain. Deletions cut 5 bases from V and 3 bases from J, with 10 bases between. This CDR3 region has 13 residues. Germline assignment: CDR1 LNHNV and CDR2 YYDKDF (reference sequence). CDR3 in DNA: TGTGCCACCAGCGCTACGCAGGACACTGAAGCTTTCTTT. Its protein is CATSATQDTEAFF. The full variable domain, its missing parts supplied by reference TRBV15 and TRBJ1-1, is DAMVIQNPRYQVTQFGKPVTLSCSQTLNHNVMYWYQQKSSQAPKLLFHYYDKDFNNEADTPDNFQSRRPNTSFCFLDIRSPGLGDTAMYLCATSATQDTEAFFGQGTRLTVV.

This rearrangement joins TRBV25-1 to TRBJ2-7; D call uncertain. Germline V lookup: CDR1 MGHDK, CDR2 SYGVNS. The germline V and J ends were trimmed by 1 base and 0 bases, with 7 bases remaining between them. The CDR3 totals 14 residues. The CDR3: CASSESLSSYEQYF. The CDR3, as DNA: TGTGCCAGCAGTGAATCCCTCAGCTCCTACGAGCAGTACTTC.

The chain employs TRBV11-1 and TRBJ2-1, with 11 bases fitting TRBD2. The junction had 9 bases not matched to a gene; V was cut back by 5 bases and J by 9 bases. CDR3 size: 15 residues. Germline CDR1 SGHAT, CDR2 FQDESV (reference sequence). CDR3 DNA sequence: TGTGCCAGCAGCCCGGGACTAGCGGCCTTGGTTGAGCAGTTCTTC. Protein sequence: CASSPGLAALVEQFF.

V usage is TRBV29-1 and J usage is TRBJ1-5; D is possibly TRBD1 (6 bases). V was pared by 5 bases and J by 5 bases, with 13 bases between. The CDR3 loop spans 13 amino acids. The V gene's germline CDR1 is SQVTM and CDR2 ANQGSEA. The CDR3 DNA reads as TGCAGCGTTCTTGAAGAGGGGGATCAGCCCCAGCATTTT. Encoded protein: CSVLEEGDQPQHF.

The chain has TRBV7-2 and TRBJ2-7; D may be TRBD2 (5 bases). The V and J ends lost 0 bases and 6 bases respectively, with 9 bases between them. CDR1 is SGHTA and CDR2 is FQGNSA in the germline V gene. The CDR3 consists of 13 residues. CDR3 loop: CASSLAGMTEQYF. The CDR3 DNA reads TGTGCCAGCAGCTTAGCCGGGATGACCGAGCAGTACTTC.

The V call is TRBV20-1, the J call TRBJ2-6; maybe TRBD1 (5 bases). Germline CDR1 DFQATT, CDR2 SNEGSKA (reference sequence). CDR3 length equals 17 residues. Deletions cut 0 bases from V and 0 bases from J, with 12 bases between. CDR3 nucleotide sequence: TGCAGTGCTAGAGACAGGGCGGCGATCTCTGGGGCCAACGTCCTGACTTTC. Translating gives CSARDRAAISGANVLTF.

The gene calls are TRBV30 and TRBJ1-2; the D is unclear. The V and J ends lost 0 bases and 3 bases respectively, with 5 bases between them. The CDR3 extends over 12 amino acids. Germline values: CDR1 GTSNPN, CDR2 SVGIG (reference sequence). CDR3 DNA: TGTGCCTGGAGTGTCACGGACTATGGCTACACCTTC. Translating it yields CAWSVTDYGYTF.

This sequence joins TRBV9 and TRBJ2-7; TRBD1 is a possible D gene (6 bases). This CDR3 has 15 residues. Per germline, CDR1 SGDLS and CDR2 YYNGEE. V was trimmed by 0 bases and J by 1 base, leaving 11 bases between them. This chain's CDR3 is CASSVGPDRSYEQYF. The CDR3 DNA sequence: TGTGCCAGCAGCGTAGGACCCGACAGGTCCTACGAGCAGTACTTC.

The rearrangement links TRBV20-1 to TRBJ2-1; 11 bases line up with TRBD2. V dropped 4 bases and J dropped 7; count of bases not matched to a gene: 3. CDR3 size: 13 residues. Germline assignment: CDR1 DFQATT and CDR2 SNEGSKA (reference sequence). DNA of the CDR3: TGCAGTGCTACCGGGACTAGCGGAAATGAGCAGTTCTTC. Translating gives CSATGTSGNEQFF.

For the CDR3, the DNA is TGTGCCAGCAGCTTCACCGGACAGGCTACTAACTATGGCTACACCTTC. Protein: CASSFTGQATNYGYTF. This rearrangement joins TRBV7-2 to TRBJ1-2, with 7 positions matching TRBD1. CDR3 size: 16 residues. CDR1 is SGHTA, CDR2 FQGNSA, per germline. The V and J ends lost 3 bases and 0 bases, in that order; junction bases with no gene match: 7.

The J gene is TRBJ1-1, the V gene TRBV20-1, with a tentative D call TRBD1 (6 bases). This CDR3 has 13 residues. V lost 4 bases and J lost 4, with 13 bases in between. Germline lookup yields CDR1 DFQATT and CDR2 SNEGSKA (reference sequence). CDR3 amino acids: CSAIRVGGTEAFF. The CDR3 nucleotides are TGCAGTGCTATCAGGGTAGGGGGCACTGAAGCTTTCTTT.

A few counts support this clonotype. The CDR3 reads CSVGQGNQPQHF. CDR3 nucleotide sequence: TGCAGCGTCGGACAGGGCAATCAGCCCCAGCATTTT. The chain has TRBV29-1 and TRBJ1-5; TRBD1 matches at 7 bases. The CDR3 spans 12 residues. CDR1 SQVTM and CDR2 ANQGSEA come from the germline V gene. J lost 2 bases, V lost 6 bases, and 1 base had no gene match.